These 4 T cell receptor beta chains came from one sample sequenced in a study of control samples from healthy donors and cancer patients. Assay: immunoSEQ multiplex PCR; the TCRdb copy retains only in-frame clones and omits some. The table records about 57,000 clones, approximately 90% of them present only once. The sequencing input was PBMCs. These receptors came from a young man with colorectal cancer.

This chain joins TRBV29-1 and TRBJ2-5; 8 bases are shared with TRBD1. The CDR3 extends over 15 amino acids. V was clipped by 5 bases and J by 3 bases; unmatched bases: 11. Germline values: CDR1 SQVTM, CDR2 ANQGSEA. The CDR3: CSVHHPDRVKETQYF. Written as DNA, the CDR3 is TGCAGCGTTCATCACCCGGACAGGGTTAAAGAGACCCAGTACTTC.

The chain employs TRBV30 and TRBJ1-4; no reliable D call. The V end was cut by 3 bases, the J end by 1 base, with 6 bases between. CDR1 GTSNPN and CDR2 SVGIG come from the germline V gene (reference sequence). This CDR3 is built from 13 residues. The CDR3 loop reads CAWRTGTNEKLFF. CDR3 nucleotides: TGTGCCTGGAGGACCGGAACTAATGAAAAACTGTTTTTT.

The J gene is TRBJ1-2, the V gene TRBV11-2; D call uncertain. Trimming pared 2 bases from V and 3 bases from J, leaving 7 bases between. The CDR3 length is 13 residues. In germline, CDR1 is SGHAT, CDR2 FQNNGV. Here the CDR3 DNA reads TGTGCCAGCAGCTTAAACCGGGACTATGGCTACACCTTC. Translating gives CASSLNRDYGYTF.

The sample holds one count of this clone. The J gene is TRBJ1-2, the V gene TRBV4-1; D gene ambiguous. V gave up 2 bases and J gave up 6 bases, with 16 bases separating them. The germline CDR1 and CDR2 sequences are MGHRA and YSYEKL. The CDR3 runs to 15 residues. The CDR3 coding sequence is TGCGCCAGCAGCCAAATTGGACCGGGGAGGGATGGCTACACCTTC. It yields the protein CASSQIGPGRDGYTF.